The table lists the clone carrying this T cell receptor (beta chain) with a count of one. Per the germline V gene, CDR1 is SQVTM and CDR2 is ANQGSEA. Deletions cut 3 bases from V and 8 bases from J, with 11 bases between. This CDR3 region has 12 residues. This entry comes from a study of OX40 agonist ivuxolimab in advanced cancers. Generated by immunoSEQ multiplex PCR, the TCRdb table keeps only in-frame clones and is missing some. The data hold tens of thousands of clones, with around four fifths observed a single time. This TCR came from an adult with an advanced solid tumor such as melanoma, head and neck, liver or kidney cancer. The V call is TRBV29-1, the J call TRBJ2-1; D uncertain. The sample here was CD4+ or CD8+ T cells sorted from blood, taken in a trial of the OX40 agonist ivuxolimab. The CDR3 here is CSVESVNYEQFF. In DNA, the CDR3 is TGCAGCGTTGAGTCGGTTAATTATGAGCAGTTCTTC.